Listed here is a single T cell receptor (beta chain). Its cognate antigen is unknown. This specimen belongs to a study of cytomegalovirus exposure and HLA in healthy donors. Study-level findings and limits: Differences between HLA loci emerged in a later analysis of TCR association rates, with DRB1 most and HLA-C fewest.

Vbeta (60) and Jbeta (13) primers were used in the PCR. Assay used: immunoSEQ multiplex PCR; TCRdb lists only in-frame clones, some missing. Its clone listing holds under 200,000 clones. Sequences were obtained from PBMCs. The sequence came from a man aged 30 to 45 in good health and CMV-seronegative.

The CDR3 DNA follows: TGTGCCAGCAGCGGGACTCGTCACACGGCAGATACGCAGTATTTT. Amino acid sequence: CASSGTRHTADTQYF. The rearrangement joins TRBV9 to TRBJ2-3, with TRBD2 as a possible D gene (5 bases). The length of the CDR3 is 15 residues. V gave up 3 bases and J gave up 4 bases, with 15 bases separating them. Looked up from germline, CDR1 is SGDLS and CDR2 is YYNGEE.